Presented here are 16 T cell receptor beta chains from one specimen sequenced in a study of response to subunit inactivated influenza vaccine. From the RT-PCR reads, TCRdb called clonotypes with MiXCR, one entry per CDR3 protein. Among about 520,000 distinct CDR3 sequences, over 25% were seen once, and the ten largest hold 1.9%. Source: CD4+ T cells sorted from PBMCs, taken 5 to 6 days after vaccination. All receptors come from a man in his fifties who received an inactivated influenza vaccine.

This chain connects TRBV5-5 to TRBJ2-5, with D possibly being TRBD1 (7 bases). CDR1 and CDR2 (germline): SGHKS, YYEKEE (reference sequence). The CDR3 contains 14 residues. The ends were cut back, 4 bases at V and 4 bases at J, with 14 bases in the middle. The chain's CDR3 is CASSPRQGGETQYF. The CDR3 DNA reads TGTGCCAGCAGCCCCCGACAGGGAGGAGAGACCCAGTACTTC.

The genes are TRBV5-6 and TRBJ2-5; TRBD1 matches at 9 bases. V shed 4 bases, J shed 5 bases, and the junction held 15 bases outside the gene matches. The germline CDR1 and CDR2 sequences are SGHDT and YYEEEE. This CDR3 has 17 residues. The CDR3 DNA reads TGTGCCAGCAGCCGGAAACAGGGGGCACGGTTTTTGGAGACCCAGTACTTC. This gives the protein CASSRKQGARFLETQYF. Complete variable domain (other parts from reference TRBV5-6 and TRBJ2-5): DAGVTQSPTHLIKTRGQQVTLRCSPKSGHDTVSWYQQALGQGPQFIFQYYEEEERQRGNFPDRFSGHQFPNYSSELNVNALLLGDSALYLCASSRKQGARFLETQYFGPGTRLLVL.

In this sample, this clonotype turned up a few times. The J gene is TRBJ2-4, the V gene TRBV13; unclear D gene. Germline CDR1 PRHDT, CDR2 FYEKMQ (reference sequence). Trimming took off 0 bases at V and 1 base at J, with 13 bases between the two ends. This CDR3 is built from 17 residues. DNA for the CDR3: TGTGCCAGCAGCTTAGGCCCATGGTGGGCGGCCAAAAACATTCAGTACTTC. Translated, it gives CASSLGPWWAAKNIQYF.

The rearrangement joins TRBV4-2 to TRBJ2-7, with D unresolved. The CDR3 extends over 15 amino acids. The germline V gene encodes CDR1 LGHNA and CDR2 YNFKEQ. V shed 0 bases and J shed 0 bases, with 9 bases lying between them. For the CDR3, the DNA is TGTGCCAGCAGCCAAGAGACAACGAGCTCCTACGAGCAGTACTTC. It translates to CASSQETTSSYEQYF.

This chain connects TRBV11-3 to TRBJ2-1; D call uncertain. Germline-derived CDR1 and CDR2 are SGHNT and YENEEA. Trimming cost V 5 bases and J 6 bases, with 14 bases left between them. The CDR3 totals 14 residues. CDR3 DNA: TGTGCCAGCAGCGAGCAGGTTGTAGGCAATGAGCAGTTCTTC. Its translation is CASSEQVVGNEQFF.

The chain joins TRBV5-1 to TRBJ1-2; possibly TRBD1 for D (6 bases). Trimming shortened V by 2 bases and J by 8 bases, and 22 bases separated the two germline ends. The CDR3 is made up of 16 amino acids. The germline V gene encodes CDR1 SGHRS and CDR2 YFSETQ. In DNA form, the CDR3 reads TGCGCCAGCAGCTTTACAACCGGGGGCCCCCAAGGAGGCTACACCTTC. Its protein product is CASSFTTGGPQGGYTF.

This clonotype was found many times. The genes are TRBV7-2 and TRBJ2-7; TRBD2 might be the D (5 bases). Trimming shortened V by 7 bases and J by 0 bases, and 16 bases separated the two germline ends. This CDR3 is 15 amino acids long. CDR1 and CDR2 from the germline V gene are SGHTA and FQGNSA. The CDR3: CASKLGSSPSYEQYF. DNA for the CDR3: TGTGCCAGCAAGCTTGGGTCTAGCCCCTCCTACGAGCAGTACTTC.

A few counts support this clonotype. The genes are TRBV6-2 or TRBV6-3 and TRBJ2-5, with 11 positions matching TRBD2. Germline assignment: CDR1 MNHEY and CDR2 SVGEGT. The CDR3 has 19 amino acids. The ends lost 6 bases at V and 4 bases at J; junction bases unmatched: 19. The CDR3 protein is CASRPGRWELAGALETQYF. The CDR3 coding sequence is TGTGCCAGCAGACCGGGCCGATGGGAACTAGCGGGAGCTCTAGAGACCCAGTACTTC.

This clonotype showed up just once. The CDR3: CASSQRTGYPDTQYF. The CDR3 DNA follows: TGTGCCAGCAGCCAACGGACAGGGTACCCAGATACGCAGTATTTT. This rearrangement joins TRBV7-8 to TRBJ2-3, with 8 bases aligning to TRBD1. Germline lookup yields CDR1 SGHVS and CDR2 FQNEAQ. The CDR3 has 15 amino acids. V lost 5 bases, J lost 4 bases, and 8 bases stayed unmatched.

V is TRBV4-3 and J is TRBJ2-5; D might be TRBD1 (6 bases). This CDR3 is built from 13 residues. V lost 1 base and J 6 bases, leaving 9 bases between the germline ends. Germline-derived CDR1 and CDR2 are LGHNA and YSLEER. CDR3: CASSQARGQTQYF. As DNA, the CDR3 is TGCGCCAGCAGCCAAGCCAGGGGACAGACCCAGTACTTC.

The CDR3 DNA sequence: TGCGCCAGCAGCTACTTAGGCTTGGCTGTCACAGATACGCAGTATTTT. Translating it yields CASSYLGLAVTDTQYF. The chain employs TRBV4-1 and TRBJ2-3; D is uncertain. The CDR3 is 16 amino acids. Germline V gene lookup returns CDR1 MGHRA and CDR2 YSYEKL. The V gene lost 5 bases and the J gene lost 2 bases, with 17 bases spanning the gap.

The rearrangement uses TRBV4-1 and TRBJ2-6; 7 positions agree with TRBD1. V was pared by 4 bases and J by 4 bases, with 16 bases of the junction left unmatched. CDR1 and CDR2 (germline): MGHRA, YSYEKL. This CDR3 comprises 19 residues. CDR3: CASSPGQVIPRRGANVLTF. The DNA for the CDR3 is TGCGCCAGCAGCCCCGGACAGGTAATCCCCCGACGCGGGGCCAACGTCCTGACTTTC.

This clonotype was detected only a few times. The chain carries TRBV7-2 and TRBJ2-1, with unresolved D. Per germline, CDR1 SGHTA and CDR2 FQGNSA. The CDR3 spans 16 residues. Trimming took off 0 bases at V and 6 bases at J, with 15 bases between the two ends. CDR3 loop: CASSLAGARGSNEQFF. The DNA for the CDR3 is TGTGCCAGCAGCTTAGCAGGAGCTAGAGGTTCCAATGAGCAGTTCTTC.

This chain links TRBV2 with TRBJ2-7; D is uncertain. The CDR3 is 11 amino acids. Per germline, CDR1 SNHLY and CDR2 FYNNEI. Trimming removed 2 bases at V and 7 bases at J, with 6 bases between. The CDR3 DNA follows: TGTGCCAGCAGTGAATGGCGGGAGCAGTACTTC. Amino acid sequence: CASSEWREQYF.

The rearrangement links TRBV10-1 to TRBJ2-5; perhaps TRBD2 as D (5 bases). The V end was cut by 7 bases, the J end by 2 bases, with 14 bases between. The CDR3 spans 14 residues. CDR1 and CDR2 (germline): WNHNN, SYGVQD (reference sequence). The CDR3 spells CASTNGLKQETQYF. The CDR3 DNA sequence: TGCGCCAGCACTAATGGACTCAAACAAGAGACCCAGTACTTC.

The gene calls are TRBV12-3 or TRBV12-4 and TRBJ2-7; 7 positions agree with TRBD1. The CDR3 sequence is 14 residues long. V gave up 3 bases and J gave up 3 bases; unmatched junction bases: 5. The CDR3 DNA reads as TGTGCCAGCAGTTTCGGAGACAGGGTCTACGAGCAGTACTTC. This sequence encodes CASSFGDRVYEQYF.